This T cell receptor (beta chain) was retrieved from a study of blood T cells in healthy people across ages. Study findings and constraints: Among long-lived donors, naive CD4+ cells were more numerous and diversity higher than in aged donors. Strongly correlated with naive T cell percentage was TCR beta diversity. The diversity estimates, figures obtained from one million T cells, were considered underestimates.

Extraction of total RNA produced a minimum of 5 micrograms from each sample. Primers used in a second PCR of about 6 to 11 cycles were a sample-barcoded 5' primer and a J-beta primer mix. One entry per CDR3 protein results from TCRdb running MiXCR on the 5' RACE reads. The sample lists hundreds of thousands of distinct CDR3 sequences, around three fifths seen once, with approximately 24% in the top ten. The count of this clonotype is one. What it recognizes is unknown. V was trimmed by 0 bases and J by 2 bases, leaving 14 bases between them. The CDR3 covers 18 residues. CDR1 and CDR2 (germline): MNHEY, SVGAGI.

The gene calls are TRBV6-5 and TRBJ1-6; weak D call: TRBD1 (6 bases). This sequence originates from a man aged 35-49 years in good health. Material: blood. The CDR3, as DNA: TGTGCCAGCAGTTACTCGAATCCGGGGGCCGCCTATAATTCACCCCTCCACTTT. Its translation: CASSYSNPGAAYNSPLHF.